Presented here are 24 T cell receptor beta chains from one specimen sequenced in a study of T cell repertoires in cytomegalovirus infection. Their antigens are not known. TCRdb processed the reads anew with MiXCR; each CDR3 protein has one entry. The sample comprises about 500,000 distinct CDR3 sequences, roughly 34% of which are singletons, and about a sixth rests with the top ten. Sequencing was performed on cultured PBMCs, taken from culture after CMV antigen stimulation. These receptors were taken from a human donor in good health (CMV status not recorded). Some clones in this sample may be carry-over from other donors' samples.

The chain uses TRBV4-3 and TRBJ2-1, with D tentatively TRBD2 (5 bases). This CDR3 spans 16 amino acids. Germline V lookup: CDR1 LGHNA, CDR2 YSLEER. The V end was cut by 0 bases, the J end by 2 bases, with 11 bases between. CDR3 bases: TGCGCCAGCAGCCAAGATAGGAGCGGAGCCTACAATGAGCAGTTCTTC. Encoded protein: CASSQDRSGAYNEQFF.

The genes are TRBV7-3 and TRBJ2-3, with D possibly TRBD2 on 6 matching bases. The germline gives CDR1 SGHTA, CDR2 FQGTGA. This CDR3 region has 13 residues. Trimming took off 2 bases at V and 6 bases at J, with 9 bases between the two ends. The CDR3 DNA reads TGTGCCAGCAGCTTAGGTACTAGCGATACGCAGTATTTT. Translated, it gives CASSLGTSDTQYF.

This chain joins TRBV28 and TRBJ1-1; D might be TRBD1 (5 bases). The CDR3 loop spans 14 amino acids. V lost 2 bases and J 5 bases, leaving 12 bases between the germline ends. The germline V gene has CDR1 MDHEN and CDR2 SYDVKM. The CDR3 bases are TGTGCCAGCAGTTTAGCCTTTAAGGGGACTGAAGCTTTCTTT. Residues: CASSLAFKGTEAFF.

The chain recombines TRBV6-2 or TRBV6-3 with TRBJ2-7; 10 bases fit TRBD2. The V gene end was trimmed by 2 bases and the J gene end by 4 bases; junction bases not matched to a gene: 8. This CDR3 spans 16 amino acids. Germline loops: CDR1 MNHEY, CDR2 SVGEGT. CDR3 nucleotides: TGTGCCAGCAGTTACGCACCTAGCGGGAGTAGGTACGAGCAGTACGTC. Amino acid sequence: CASSYAPSGSRYEQYV.

In its sample, this clonotype was seen a few times. The chain employs TRBV7-2 and TRBJ2-3; 7 nucleotides line up with TRBD2. This CDR3 spans 17 amino acids. V lost 2 bases and J lost 5; bases outside the gene matches: 13. Germline V lookup: CDR1 SGHTA, CDR2 FQGNSA. CDR3 coding DNA: TGTGCCAGCAGCTTACGGGCCCCTTCGACGGGAGGAGATACGCAGTATTTT. It translates to CASSLRAPSTGGDTQYF.

At least ten counts were recorded for this clonotype. CDR3 nucleotide sequence: TGTGCCAGCAGCCTTGGCTCGGAGCATAACTACGAGCAGTACTTC. This codes for CASSLGSEHNYEQYF. The V call is TRBV7-2, the J call TRBJ2-7; D gene unclear. With 5 bases removed from V and 3 bases from J, the gap between germline ends came to 17 bases. CDR3 length: 15 amino acids. Germline V gene lookup returns CDR1 SGHTA and CDR2 FQGNSA. The full variable domain, completed using reference TRBV7-2 and TRBJ2-7, is GAGVSQSPSNKVTEKGKDVELRCDPISGHTALYWYRQSLGQGLEFLIYFQGNSAPDKSGLPSDRFSAERTGGSVSTLTIQRTQQEDSAVYLCASSLGSEHNYEQYFGPGTRLTVT.

The chain has TRBV15 and TRBJ2-1, with TRBD2 matching over 7 bases. The CDR3 sequence is 19 residues long. Germline V lookup: CDR1 LNHNV, CDR2 YYDKDF (reference sequence). V dropped 0 bases and J dropped 6; count of bases not matched to a gene: 17. The DNA of the CDR3 is TGTGCCACCAGCAGAGATTACGGCGGGAGTACCGCTACGGGCAATGAGCAGTTCTTC. This gives the protein CATSRDYGGSTATGNEQFF.

This clonotype has a handful of counts. J is TRBJ1-6 and V is TRBV19, with 7 bases that match TRBD1. The germline CDR1 and CDR2 sequences are LNHDA and SQIVND (reference sequence). V shed 8 bases, J shed 6 bases, and the junction held 7 bases outside the gene matches. This CDR3 is 14 amino acids long. The DNA for the CDR3 is TGTGCCAGTGCCAAGACAGGGATTAATTCACCCCTCCACTTT. It yields the protein CASAKTGINSPLHF. Supplemented by reference TRBV19 and TRBJ1-6, the full variable domain reads DGGITQSPKYLFRKEGQNVTLSCEQNLNHDAMYWYRQDPGQGLRLIYYSQIVNDFQKGDIAEGYSVSREKKESFPLTVTSAQKNPTAFYLCASAKTGINSPLHFGNGTRLTVT.

This clonotype has more than one count but fewer than ten. This rearrangement joins TRBV18 to TRBJ2-1; TRBD2 is a possible D gene (6 bases). CDR1 is KGHSH, CDR2 LQKENI, per germline. The V end was cut by 3 bases, the J end by 6 bases, with 9 bases between. This CDR3 region has 13 residues. In nucleotides, the CDR3 is TGTGCCAGCTCACCTGCGGGATCCAATGAGCAGTTCTTC. This encodes CASSPAGSNEQFF.

The table lists this clonotype with a few counts. In DNA form, the CDR3 reads TGTGCCAGCAGTTTACTTCCGGGACAGGGAAACACCATATATTTT. It yields the protein CASSLLPGQGNTIYF. This rearrangement joins TRBV28 to TRBJ1-3, with 7 bases lining up with TRBD1. In germline, CDR1 is MDHEN, CDR2 SYDVKM. This CDR3 region has 15 residues. The trim removed 2 bases at V and 4 bases at J, leaving 5 bases unmatched.

This clonotype has a handful of counts. The chain uses TRBV20-1 and TRBJ1-5; 8 bases align to TRBD1. Germline CDR1 DFQATT, CDR2 SNEGSKA (reference sequence). The CDR3 length is 12 residues. The V and J ends lost 4 bases and 5 bases, in that order; junction bases with no gene match: 1. The CDR3 coding sequence is TGCAGTGCTACGGACAGGGATCAGCCCCAGCATTTT. Translated: CSATDRDQPQHF.

This clonotype was seen repeatedly, ten times or more. The chain couples TRBV7-2 to TRBJ2-6, with TRBD2 matching 11 bases. The CDR3 sequence is 17 residues long. With V trimmed by 8 bases and J by 4 bases, 10 bases remained unmatched. The germline V gene encodes CDR1 SGHTA and CDR2 FQGNSA. DNA of the CDR3: TGTGCCAGCGGGGTAGCGGGAGGGTTCTCAGGGGCCAACGTCCTGACTTTC. This gives the protein CASGVAGGFSGANVLTF.

This chain links TRBV6-1 with TRBJ1-1, with D hard to call. The CDR3 consists of 13 residues. Trimming shortened V by 6 bases and J by 3 bases, and 11 bases separated the two germline ends. Germline CDR1 and CDR2: MNHNS and SASEGT. The CDR3 reads CASRLEGYTEAFF. The CDR3 coding sequence is TGTGCCAGCAGATTGGAGGGATACACTGAAGCTTTCTTT.

The gene calls are TRBV5-1 and TRBJ1-1; D is perhaps TRBD1 (6 bases). Trimming removed 4 bases at V and 2 bases at J, with 12 bases between. From germline, CDR1 is SGHRS and CDR2 YFSETQ. CDR3 size: 14 residues. Written as DNA, the CDR3 is TGCGCCAGCAGCGTAGGGGGTAGTAACACTGAAGCTTTCTTT. Translation: CASSVGGSNTEAFF. The full variable domain, completed using reference TRBV5-1 and TRBJ1-1, is KAGVTQTPRYLIKTRGQQVTLSCSPISGHRSVSWYQQTPGQGLQFLFEYFSETQRNKGNFPGRFSGRQFSNSRSEMNVSTLELGDSALYLCASSVGGSNTEAFFGQGTRLTVV.

This clonotype was picked up a small number of times. The rearrangement uses TRBV7-8 and TRBJ1-1; no clear D gene. The length of the CDR3 is 11 residues. Germline CDR1 SGHVS, CDR2 FQNEAQ. Trimming removed 5 bases at V and 6 bases at J, with 7 bases between. The DNA for the CDR3 is TGTGCCAGCAGCCGGCTGGCTGAAGCTTTCTTT. Its translation: CASSRLAEAFF.

This clonotype has just a few counts. The chain has TRBV19 and TRBJ1-1; 8 bases fit TRBD1. Germline-derived CDR1 and CDR2 are LNHDA and SQIVND (reference sequence). The junction had 11 bases not matched to a gene; V was cut back by 9 bases and J by 5 bases. The CDR3 has 14 residues. As DNA, the CDR3 is TGTGCCAGCGGACAGGGTTGGGTAGCGACTGAAGCTTTCTTT. Amino acid sequence: CASGQGWVATEAFF.

This clonotype came up many times. The chain carries TRBV28 and TRBJ1-1, with a possible D match to TRBD1 (5 bases). This CDR3 has 15 residues. Germline CDR1 MDHEN, CDR2 SYDVKM. Trimming shortened V by 4 bases and J by 6 bases, and 18 bases separated the two germline ends. The CDR3, as DNA: TGTGCCAGCAGTTCCTATACCACCAGGGTCCCTGAAGCTTTCTTT. This gives the protein CASSSYTTRVPEAFF.

The chain uses TRBV7-8 and TRBJ2-1; 10 bases align to TRBD1. The CDR3 has 15 residues. V lost 2 bases, J lost 10 bases, and 8 bases stayed unmatched. Germline V gene data show CDR1 as SGHVS and CDR2 as FQNEAQ. CDR3 in DNA: TGTGCCAGCAGCTTACGGGACAGGGGTTGGCTAGAGCAGTTCTTC. It specifies CASSLRDRGWLEQFF.

This clonotype was counted between two and nine times. The chain carries TRBV7-2 and TRBJ2-7; tentatively, D is TRBD1 or TRBD2 (5 bases each). Trimming took 1 base from V and 2 from J, leaving 15 bases between them. CDR3 length: 16 residues. Per germline, CDR1 SGHTA and CDR2 FQGNSA. CDR3 DNA sequence: TGTGCCAGCAGCTTAGATTCCGGGACGGAGACCTACGAGCAGTACTTC. It translates to CASSLDSGTETYEQYF.

This clonotype was picked up a small number of times. The chain has TRBV7-3 and TRBJ2-3; 7 nucleotides agree with TRBD1. This CDR3 contains 14 residues. J lost 2 bases, V lost 5 bases, and 4 bases had no gene match. Per the germline V gene, CDR1 is SGHTA and CDR2 is FQGTGA. The CDR3 sequence: CASSPDRTTDTQYF. The CDR3 coding sequence is TGTGCCAGCAGCCCGGACAGGACCACAGATACGCAGTATTTT.

The CDR3 loop reads CASSQTGTNYGYTF. The DNA for the CDR3 is TGTGCCAGCAGTCAAACAGGGACTAACTATGGCTACACCTTC. This chain joins TRBV6-4 and TRBJ1-2, with a possible D match to TRBD1 (6 bases). The CDR3 contains 14 residues. Germline V gene lookup returns CDR1 MRHNA and CDR2 SNTAGT. Between the trimmed V and J ends, which lost 5 bases and 0 bases, there was a span of 10 bases.

The V call is TRBV28, the J call TRBJ2-1; 7 bases map to TRBD1. CDR3 size: 11 residues. CDR1 is MDHEN and CDR2 is SYDVKM in the germline V gene. The ends lost 4 bases at V and 10 bases at J; junction bases unmatched: 1. CDR3 in DNA: TGTGCCAGCAGTTCGACAGGGGAGCAGTTCTTC. This encodes CASSSTGEQFF.

This clonotype was picked up many times. The V and J genes are TRBV7-2 and TRBJ1-2; 9 nucleotides align to TRBD1. V shed 5 bases and J 6 bases; nucleotides not matched to a gene: 7. In germline, CDR1 is SGHTA, CDR2 FQGNSA. The CDR3 contains 14 residues. CDR3 sequence: CASSRGQGGNGYTF. CDR3 in DNA: TGTGCCAGCAGCCGGGGACAGGGAGGGAATGGCTACACCTTC.

There are a few counts of this clonotype. The chain uses TRBV19 and TRBJ2-7; perhaps TRBD1 as D (6 bases). In germline, CDR1 is LNHDA, CDR2 SQIVND (reference sequence). The CDR3 length is 13 residues. V lost 6 bases, J lost 0 bases, and 9 bases lay in between. The CDR3 DNA reads as TGTGCCAGTAGACAACAGGGCTCCTACGAGCAGTACTTC. Protein product: CASRQQGSYEQYF.